Sequencing of this T cell receptor beta chain was carried out in a study of shared clonotypes between healthy human individuals. TCRdb keeps only in-frame clones here, not all; method: immunoSEQ multiplex PCR. The table records about 2.3 million clones, 85% to 95% of them present only once. The specimen was naive CD4+ T cells from PBMCs. The subset was: CD45RA+ positively selected. The TCR was taken from a man between 18 and 29 years old in good health. Some clones in this sample may be carry-over from other donors' samples.

CDR3 residues: CASRTGTGGNQPQHF. The CDR3 coding sequence is TGTGCCAGCAGGACTGGGACAGGGGGCAATCAGCCCCAGCATTTT. The rearrangement uses TRBV28 and TRBJ1-5; 10 bases align to TRBD1. CDR1 is MDHEN, CDR2 SYDVKM, per germline. The CDR3 covers 15 residues. With 6 bases clipped from V and 2 bases from J, the junction kept 4 bases outside the gene matches.